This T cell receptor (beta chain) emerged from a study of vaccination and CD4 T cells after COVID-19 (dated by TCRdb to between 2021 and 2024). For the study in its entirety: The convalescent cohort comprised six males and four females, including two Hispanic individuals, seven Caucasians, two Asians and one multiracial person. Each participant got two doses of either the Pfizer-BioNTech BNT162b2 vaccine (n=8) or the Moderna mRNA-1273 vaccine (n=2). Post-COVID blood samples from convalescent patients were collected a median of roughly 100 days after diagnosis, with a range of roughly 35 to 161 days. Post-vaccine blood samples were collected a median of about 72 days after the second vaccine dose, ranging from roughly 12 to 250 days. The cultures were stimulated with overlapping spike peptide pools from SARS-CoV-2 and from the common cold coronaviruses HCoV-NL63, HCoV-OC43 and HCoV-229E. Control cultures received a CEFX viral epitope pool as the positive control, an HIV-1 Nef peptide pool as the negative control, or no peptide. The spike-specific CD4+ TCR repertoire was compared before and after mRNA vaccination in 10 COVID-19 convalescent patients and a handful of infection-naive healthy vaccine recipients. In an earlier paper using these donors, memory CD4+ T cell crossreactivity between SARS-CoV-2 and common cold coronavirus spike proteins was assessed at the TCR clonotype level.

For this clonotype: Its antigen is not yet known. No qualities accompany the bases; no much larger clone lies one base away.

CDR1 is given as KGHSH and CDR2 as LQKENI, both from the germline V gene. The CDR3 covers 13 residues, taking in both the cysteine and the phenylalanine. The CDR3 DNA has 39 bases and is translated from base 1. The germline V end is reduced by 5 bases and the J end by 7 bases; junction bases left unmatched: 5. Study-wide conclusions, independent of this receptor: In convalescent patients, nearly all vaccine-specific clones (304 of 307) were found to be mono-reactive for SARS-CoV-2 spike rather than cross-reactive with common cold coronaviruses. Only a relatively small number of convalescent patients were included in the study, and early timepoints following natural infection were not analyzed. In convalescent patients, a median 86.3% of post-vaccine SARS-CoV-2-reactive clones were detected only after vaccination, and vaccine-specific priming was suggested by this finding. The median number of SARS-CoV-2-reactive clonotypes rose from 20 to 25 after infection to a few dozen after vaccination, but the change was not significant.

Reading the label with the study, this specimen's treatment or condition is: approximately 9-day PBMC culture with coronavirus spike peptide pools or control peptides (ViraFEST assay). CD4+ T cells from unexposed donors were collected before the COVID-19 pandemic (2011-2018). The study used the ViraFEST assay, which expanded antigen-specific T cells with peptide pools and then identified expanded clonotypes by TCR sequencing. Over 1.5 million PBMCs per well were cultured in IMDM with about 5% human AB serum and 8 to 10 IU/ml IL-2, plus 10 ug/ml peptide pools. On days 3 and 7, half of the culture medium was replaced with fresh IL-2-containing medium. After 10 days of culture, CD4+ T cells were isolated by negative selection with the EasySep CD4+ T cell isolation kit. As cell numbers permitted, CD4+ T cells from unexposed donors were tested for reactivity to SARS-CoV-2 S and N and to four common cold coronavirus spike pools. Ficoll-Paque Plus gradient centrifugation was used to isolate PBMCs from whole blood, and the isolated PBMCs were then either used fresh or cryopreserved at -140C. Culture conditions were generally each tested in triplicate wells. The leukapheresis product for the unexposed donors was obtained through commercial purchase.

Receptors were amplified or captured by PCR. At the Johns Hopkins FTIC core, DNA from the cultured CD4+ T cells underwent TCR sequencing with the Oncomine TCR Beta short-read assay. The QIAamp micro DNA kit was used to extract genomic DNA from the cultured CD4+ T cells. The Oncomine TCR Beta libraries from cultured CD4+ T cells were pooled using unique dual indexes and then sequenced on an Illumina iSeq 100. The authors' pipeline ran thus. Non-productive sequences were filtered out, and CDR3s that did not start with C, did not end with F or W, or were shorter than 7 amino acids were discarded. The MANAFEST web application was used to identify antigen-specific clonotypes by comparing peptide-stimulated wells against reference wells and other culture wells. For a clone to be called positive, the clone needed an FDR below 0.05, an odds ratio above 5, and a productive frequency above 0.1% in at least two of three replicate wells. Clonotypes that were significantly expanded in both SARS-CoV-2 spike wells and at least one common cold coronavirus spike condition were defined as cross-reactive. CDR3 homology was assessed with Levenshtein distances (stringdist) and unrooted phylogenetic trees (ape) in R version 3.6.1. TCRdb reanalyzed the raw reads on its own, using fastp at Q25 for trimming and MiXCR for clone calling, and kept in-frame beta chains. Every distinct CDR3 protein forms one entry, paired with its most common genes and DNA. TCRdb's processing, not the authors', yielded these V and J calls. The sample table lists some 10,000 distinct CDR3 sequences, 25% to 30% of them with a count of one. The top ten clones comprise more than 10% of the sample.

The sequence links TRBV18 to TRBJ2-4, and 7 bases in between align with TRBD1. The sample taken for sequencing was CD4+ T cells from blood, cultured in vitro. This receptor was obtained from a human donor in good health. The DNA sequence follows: TGTGCCAGCTCATCAGGACAGGCCAACATTCAGTACTTC. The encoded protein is CASSSGQANIQYF.